The 25 T cell receptor beta chains presented below share a single source sample, sequenced in a study of identical twins. TCRdb called the 5' RACE reads again in MiXCR, with one record for every CDR3 protein. Among about 520,000 distinct CDR3 sequences listed, approximately 22% were seen once. The same sample was also studied in work on T cells expressing NK-cell markers.

Source material: CD4+ T cells sorted from blood. These receptors originate from a woman aged 18-29 years in good health.

The chain links TRBV10-1 to TRBJ2-3; D assignment may be TRBD1 or TRBD2 (5 bases each). Trimming took 4 bases from V and 5 from J, leaving 13 bases between them. The germline V gene encodes CDR1 WNHNN and CDR2 SYGVQD (reference sequence). The CDR3 is made up of 14 amino acids. The CDR3 sequence: CASSAAGTKDTQYF. In DNA, the CDR3 is TGCGCCAGCAGTGCAGCAGGGACCAAAGATACGCAGTATTTT.

The V and J genes are TRBV20-1 and TRBJ2-1; the match to TRBD2 covers 9 bases. CDR1 is DFQATT and CDR2 is SNEGSKA in the germline V gene (reference sequence). V gave up 6 bases and J gave up 5 bases; unmatched junction bases: 11. There are 15 residues in the CDR3. The CDR3 DNA reads TGCAGTGCACCTCAAACTAGCGGGCCTAACAATGAGCAGTTCTTC. Amino acid sequence: CSAPQTSGPNNEQFF.

V gene TRBV5-1 combines with J gene TRBJ2-7; D possibly corresponds to TRBD2 (6 bases). CDR3 length: 14 amino acids. Germline-derived CDR1 and CDR2 are SGHRS and YFSETQ. V dropped 0 bases and J dropped 2 bases, with 9 bases sitting between them. The CDR3, as DNA: TGCGCCAGCAGCTTGGTTGGAGGGACCTACGAGCAGTACTTC. It translates to CASSLVGGTYEQYF.

The chain employs TRBV20-1 and TRBJ2-1; the match to TRBD2 covers 7 bases. V lost 5 bases, J lost 15 bases, and 13 bases stayed unmatched. CDR3 length equals 12 residues. Germline V gives CDR1 DFQATT, CDR2 SNEGSKA (reference sequence). This CDR3 reads CSAGRGTTEGFF. For the CDR3, the DNA is TGCAGTGCTGGGCGGGGGACCACCGAGGGGTTCTTC.

This clonotype was seen at least ten times. This chain uses TRBV4-3 with TRBJ2-1; possibly TRBD2 for D (6 bases). V was shortened by 1 base and J by 4 bases, with 8 bases between the two germline ends. The CDR3 consists of 14 residues. From germline, CDR1 is LGHNA and CDR2 YSLEER. CDR3: CASSQGAGYNEQFF. The CDR3, as DNA: TGCGCCAGCAGCCAAGGTGCGGGATACAATGAGCAGTTCTTC.

This clonotype was picked up a small number of times. The V call is TRBV18, the J call TRBJ2-3; D is uncertain. Germline CDR1 reads KGHSH; CDR2 reads LQKENI. The CDR3 runs to 13 residues. V lost 1 base, J lost 5 bases, and 7 bases lay in between. In DNA, the CDR3 is TGTGCCAGCTCACCACACGCGAGAGATACGCAGTATTTT. As protein: CASSPHARDTQYF.

V gene TRBV7-3 combines with J gene TRBJ2-7; D remains ambiguous. The V end was cut by 2 bases, the J end by 2 bases, with 13 bases between. Germline lookup yields CDR1 SGHTA and CDR2 FQGTGA. The CDR3 extends over 15 amino acids. The CDR3 DNA is TGTGCCAGCAGCTTAGGAGAGCCCGCTACCTACGAGCAGTACTTC. Amino acid sequence: CASSLGEPATYEQYF. Full variable domain (outside the CDR3, taken from reference TRBV7-3 and TRBJ2-7): GAGVSQTPSNKVTEKGKYVELRCDPISGHTALYWYRQSLGQGPEFLIYFQGTGAADDSGLPNDRFFAVRPEGSVSTLKIQRTERGDSAVYLCASSLGEPATYEQYFGPGTRLTVT.

This chain links TRBV7-3 with TRBJ2-1; D is unresolved. The CDR3 loop spans 13 amino acids. Looked up from germline, CDR1 is SGHTA and CDR2 is FQGTGA. The V end was cut by 2 bases, the J end by 6 bases, with 8 bases between. The CDR3 loop reads CASSLQRPNEQFF. The CDR3, as DNA: TGTGCCAGCAGCTTACAGCGACCCAATGAGCAGTTCTTC. Full variable domain (rest looked up from reference TRBV7-3 and TRBJ2-1): GAGVSQTPSNKVTEKGKYVELRCDPISGHTALYWYRQSLGQGPEFLIYFQGTGAADDSGLPNDRFFAVRPEGSVSTLKIQRTERGDSAVYLCASSLQRPNEQFFGPGTRLTVL.

This clonotype was picked up a small number of times. Germline and junction disagree at one end, which may indicate a read error. This sequence joins TRBV11-2 and TRBJ2-7; TRBD1 matches at 9 bases. CDR3 length equals 12 residues. Germline CDR1 is SGHAT and CDR2 is FQNNGV. The CDR3 nucleotides are TGTGCCAGCAGATCACCGTTGGGACAGGGCAACTTC. Its protein product is CASRSPLGQGNF. The full variable domain, completed using reference TRBV11-2 and TRBJ2-7, is EAGVAQSPRYKIIEKRQSVAFWCNPISGHATLYWYQQILGQGPKLLIQFQNNGVVDDSQLPKDRFSAERLKGVDSTLKIQPAKLEDSAVYLCASRSPLGQGNFGPGTRLTVT.

This clonotype was recorded many times. The J gene is TRBJ2-2, the V gene TRBV10-3; 7 positions agree with TRBD1. There are 14 residues in the CDR3. Germline V gene sequence: CDR1 ENHRY, CDR2 SYGVKD. Trimming cost V 7 bases and J 5 bases; bases outside gene matches: 7. The CDR3 sequence is CAITLDRDTGELFF. DNA of the CDR3: TGTGCCATCACCCTAGACAGGGATACCGGGGAGCTGTTTTTT.

This sequence joins TRBV20-1 and TRBJ2-1; possible D gene TRBD2, 6 bases. Between the trimmed V and J ends, which lost 0 bases and 5 bases, there was a span of 11 bases. CDR3 length: 14 residues. Germline CDR1 and CDR2: DFQATT and SNEGSKA (reference sequence). Here the CDR3 reads CSARDRRGHNEQFF. The CDR3 bases are TGCAGTGCTAGAGATAGGCGGGGACACAATGAGCAGTTCTTC.

This clonotype has only a few counts. This rearrangement joins TRBV2 to TRBJ2-1; 7 bases match TRBD2. This CDR3 region has 13 residues. Germline trimming cut 4 bases from V and 7 bases from J; bases unmatched to any gene: 4. Germline lookup yields CDR1 SNHLY and CDR2 FYNNEI. The CDR3 sequence is CASSGTRINEQFF. CDR3 sequence (DNA): TGTGCCAGCAGTGGGACTAGAATTAATGAGCAGTTCTTC.

The genes are TRBV12-5 and TRBJ2-1; D unclear. The CDR3 has 14 residues. In germline, CDR1 is LGHNT, CDR2 FRNRAP. The V gene lost 4 bases and the J gene lost 2 bases, with 9 bases spanning the gap. The CDR3 DNA is TGTGCTAGTGGTTCCCCTACCGCCTACAATGAGCAGTTCTTC. Encoded protein: CASGSPTAYNEQFF. Full variable domain (remainder filled in from reference TRBV12-5 and TRBJ2-1): DARVTQTPRHKVTEMGQEVTMRCQPILGHNTVFWYRQTMMQGLELLAYFRNRAPLDDSGMPKDRFSAEMPDATLATLKIQPSEPRDSAVYFCASGSPTAYNEQFFGPGTRLTVL.

The DNA for the CDR3 is TGCAGTGCTAGAGGCCGGGACAGTCGAGGGGATGAGCAGTTCTTC. Amino acids: CSARGRDSRGDEQFF. The chain links TRBV20-1 to TRBJ2-1; the match to TRBD1 covers 7 bases. The CDR3 is 15 amino acids. Germline values: CDR1 DFQATT, CDR2 SNEGSKA (reference sequence). J gave up 8 bases and V 1 base, and 11 bases lay outside the gene matches.

This chain uses TRBV9 with TRBJ2-1, with a possible D match to TRBD2 (5 bases). Germline CDR1 reads SGDLS; CDR2 reads YYNGEE. V dropped 1 base and J dropped 7 bases, with 12 bases sitting between them. The CDR3 is made up of 14 amino acids. CDR3 coding DNA: TGTGCCAGCAGCGTATTCACTAGAGGGAATGAGCAGTTCTTC. Its translation: CASSVFTRGNEQFF.

The CDR3 sequence: CASAGTGTYNEQFF. The DNA of the CDR3 is TGTGCCAGCGCTGGGACAGGTACCTACAATGAGCAGTTCTTC. The chain links TRBV12-3 or TRBV12-4 to TRBJ2-1; 8 bases fit TRBD1. The V and J ends lost 8 bases and 2 bases, in that order; junction bases with no gene match: 5. This CDR3 has 14 residues.

This clonotype has a handful of counts. The chain is built from TRBV9 and TRBJ2-1, with a tentative D call TRBD2 (6 bases). The CDR3 totals 15 residues. V was clipped by 0 bases and J by 3 bases, with 10 bases between them. In germline, CDR1 is SGDLS, CDR2 YYNGEE. The CDR3 sequence: CASSVGGGIYNEQFF. The DNA for the CDR3 is TGTGCCAGCAGCGTAGGTGGCGGGATCTACAATGAGCAGTTCTTC.

This sequence joins TRBV5-1 and TRBJ1-2; D is perhaps TRBD1 (6 bases). Trimming removed 4 bases at V and 8 bases at J, with 18 bases between. Germline V gives CDR1 SGHRS, CDR2 YFSETQ. This CDR3 is 14 amino acids long. The CDR3 nucleotides read TGCGCCAGCAGCCGACCGGGACAACGATTAGGCTACACCTTC. It is translated as CASSRPGQRLGYTF. Full variable domain (outside the CDR3, taken from reference TRBV5-1 and TRBJ1-2): KAGVTQTPRYLIKTRGQQVTLSCSPISGHRSVSWYQQTPGQGLQFLFEYFSETQRNKGNFPGRFSGRQFSNSRSEMNVSTLELGDSALYLCASSRPGQRLGYTFGSGTRLTVV.

This chain links TRBV27 with TRBJ2-3; 12 bases are a match to TRBD2. Germline V gene data show CDR1 as MNHEY and CDR2 as SMNVEV (reference sequence). The CDR3 has 15 residues. The J segment lost 4 bases and the V segment lost 6 bases, leaving 5 bases of the junction unmatched. CDR3 amino acids: CASSLAGGPADTQYF. The CDR3, as DNA: TGTGCCAGCAGCCTAGCGGGGGGGCCCGCAGATACGCAGTATTTT.

This chain joins TRBV4-1 and TRBJ2-7, with D perhaps being TRBD1 or TRBD2 (5 bases each). Germline V CDR1 and CDR2: MGHRA, YSYEKL. The V end was cut by 0 bases, the J end by 2 bases, with 17 bases between. The CDR3 runs 17 residues. The CDR3 is CASSQDSGRDLPYEQYF. CDR3 sequence (DNA): TGCGCCAGCAGCCAAGATTCGGGGCGAGACTTACCCTACGAGCAGTACTTC.

A few counts support this clonotype. The chain joins TRBV20-1 to TRBJ2-7; 10 positions agree with TRBD1. The CDR3 is made up of 16 amino acids. Losses at the gene ends were 3 bases for V and 2 bases for J; bases not matched to a gene: 10. Germline V gene data show CDR1 as DFQATT and CDR2 as SNEGSKA (reference sequence). The CDR3 loop reads CSASDSGTGDAYEQYF. The CDR3, as DNA: TGCAGTGCTAGCGACTCCGGGACAGGGGACGCCTACGAGCAGTACTTC.

In its sample, this clonotype was seen a few times. V gene TRBV5-1 combines with J gene TRBJ2-5; D gene uncertain. Germline V gene lookup returns CDR1 SGHRS and CDR2 YFSETQ. V was clipped by 2 bases and J by 3 bases, with 5 bases between them. This CDR3 is 12 amino acids long. The CDR3 region has the DNA TGCGCCAGCAGCTTCCATAAAGAGACCCAGTACTTC. Translated, it gives CASSFHKETQYF. Filled out from reference TRBV5-1 and TRBJ2-5, the complete variable domain reads KAGVTQTPRYLIKTRGQQVTLSCSPISGHRSVSWYQQTPGQGLQFLFEYFSETQRNKGNFPGRFSGRQFSNSRSEMNVSTLELGDSALYLCASSFHKETQYFGPGTRLLVL.

This clonotype has a handful of counts. V and J are TRBV20-1 and TRBJ2-3; 14 positions agree with TRBD2. V was pared by 6 bases and J by 9 bases, with 11 bases of the junction left unmatched. CDR1 and CDR2 from the germline V gene are DFQATT and SNEGSKA (reference sequence). CDR3 length equals 15 residues. Written as DNA, the CDR3 is TGCAGTGCCCCAGCGACTAGCGGGGGGGCGGGAACGCAGTATTTT. Translated, it gives CSAPATSGGAGTQYF.

This clonotype was seen at least ten times. The chain is built from TRBV6-2 or TRBV6-3 and TRBJ2-7; TRBD2 aligns across 7 bases. V lost 8 bases, J lost 3 bases, and 4 bases stayed unmatched. Germline-derived CDR1 and CDR2 are MNHEY and SVGEGT. The CDR3 covers 12 residues. CDR3 nucleotides: TGTGCCAGCTCCACGGGAGGCTACGAGCAGTACTTC. It encodes CASSTGGYEQYF.

Only a few counts were recorded for this clonotype. J is TRBJ2-3 and V is TRBV5-1; perhaps TRBD2 as D (5 bases). Germline V gene data show CDR1 as SGHRS and CDR2 as YFSETQ. This CDR3 has 15 amino acids. Trimming removed 4 bases from V and 3 bases from J, with 15 bases in between. The CDR3 sequence is CASSLWTGSTDTQYF. CDR3 coding DNA: TGCGCCAGCAGCCTTTGGACTGGATCTACAGATACGCAGTATTTT.